The 23 T cell receptor beta chains listed next were all sequenced from one sample in a study of human T cells and chemical hapten exposure. Time point defined: patch test 3, about 24 weeks after DPC sensitization. As for treatment: therapeutic diphenylcyclopropenone sensitization with weekly scalp DPC. TCRdb analysed the RACE reads with MiXCR anew, one entry per CDR3 protein. The profile shows under 200,000 distinct CDR3 sequences, 28% of them singletons. Material: whole blood, obtained in connection with sensitization to the hapten diphenylcyclopropenone (DPC). The receptors shown here come from a woman aged 18-29 years with alopecia areata. Some clones in this sample may be carry-over from other donors' samples.

In this sample, this clonotype turned up a few times. This sequence joins TRBV29-1 and TRBJ2-2; 13 bases align to TRBD2. V dropped 6 bases and J dropped 2; count of bases not matched to a gene: 9. Germline CDR1 is SQVTM and CDR2 is ANQGSEA. This CDR3 region has 17 residues. The CDR3 sequence: CSVAGTSGTSNTGELFF. The DNA of the CDR3 is TGCAGCGTCGCCGGGACTAGCGGGACCAGCAACACCGGGGAGCTGTTTTTT.

This chain connects TRBV29-1 to TRBJ2-3; TRBD2 matches at 13 bases. V was clipped by 7 bases and J by 1 base; unmatched bases: 5. The germline gives CDR1 SQVTM, CDR2 ANQGSEA. The CDR3 covers 15 residues. CDR3 amino acids: CSGKGLAGGTDTQYF. The DNA of the CDR3 is TGCAGCGGGAAAGGACTAGCGGGAGGCACAGATACGCAGTATTTT.

This clonotype has a count of ten or more. The CDR3 spells CASSYYDTQYF. In DNA, the CDR3 is TGTGCCAGCAGCTATTACGACACGCAGTATTTT. V is TRBV7-2 and J is TRBJ2-3, with D unclear. CDR1 is SGHTA and CDR2 is FQGNSA in the germline V gene. This CDR3 has 11 residues. V lost 4 bases and J lost 9, with 8 bases in between.

This clonotype was seen repeatedly, ten times or more. The rearrangement links TRBV29-1 to TRBJ1-1; weak D call: TRBD1 (5 bases). Germline V gene sequence: CDR1 SQVTM, CDR2 ANQGSEA. V was trimmed by 6 bases and J by 1 base, leaving 15 bases between them. CDR3 size: 14 residues. This CDR3 reads CSVGAGTANTEAFF. DNA for the CDR3: TGCAGCGTCGGGGCAGGGACCGCGAACACTGAAGCTTTCTTT.

The rearrangement links TRBV15 to TRBJ2-7, with D perhaps being TRBD1 or TRBD2 (5 bases each). Germline CDR1 LNHNV, CDR2 YYDKDF (reference sequence). The CDR3 is made up of 16 amino acids. The germline V and J ends were trimmed by 1 base and 7 bases, with 20 bases remaining between them. The DNA of the CDR3 is TGTGCCACCAGCAGAGCAAGGGGAATCAGCGGTGAGGAGCAGTACTTC. Protein product: CATSRARGISGEEQYF. The entire variable domain, with the rest obtained from reference TRBV15 and TRBJ2-7, is as follows: DAMVIQNPRYQVTQFGKPVTLSCSQTLNHNVMYWYQQKSSQAPKLLFHYYDKDFNNEADTPDNFQSRRPNTSFCFLDIRSPGLGDTAMYLCATSRARGISGEEQYFGPGTRLTVT.

The chain carries TRBV20-1 and TRBJ1-2; D gene uncertain. Germline CDR1 is DFQATT and CDR2 is SNEGSKA (reference sequence). Trimming cost V 6 bases and J 4 bases, with 15 bases left between them. The CDR3 has 13 residues. In DNA form, the CDR3 reads TGCAGTGCAACTGACGAAAGATCCTATGGCTACACCTTC. Its protein product is CSATDERSYGYTF.

The chain has TRBV4-1 and TRBJ2-1, with TRBD1 matching over 7 bases. CDR1 and CDR2 (germline): MGHRA, YSYEKL. V lost 4 bases to trimming and J lost 11 bases; unmatched junction nucleotides: 11. The CDR3 consists of 14 residues. The DNA for the CDR3 is TGCGCCAGCAGCCGGGATCCAGGGGGACAGCAGCAGTTCTTC. Its protein product is CASSRDPGGQQQFF.

This rearrangement joins TRBV20-1 to TRBJ2-7, with D possibly being TRBD2 (5 bases). The germline V gene encodes CDR1 DFQATT and CDR2 SNEGSKA (reference sequence). This CDR3 contains 15 residues. V lost 3 bases, J lost 0 bases, and 15 bases lay in between. The CDR3 is CSASPPAVGSYEQYF. CDR3 DNA: TGCAGTGCTAGTCCCCCAGCGGTAGGCTCCTACGAGCAGTACTTC.

This clonotype occurred a few times. The chain couples TRBV3-1 to TRBJ2-7, with D possibly matching TRBD2 (5 bases). Trimming removed 4 bases from V and 3 bases from J, with 10 bases in between. This CDR3 region has 13 residues. The germline V gene has CDR1 LGHDT and CDR2 YNNKEL (reference sequence). CDR3 sequence (DNA): TGTGCCAGCAGCCGGCGGGTGAACTACGAGCAGTACTTC. Protein: CASSRRVNYEQYF.

This clonotype was found a few times. J is TRBJ2-7 and V is TRBV29-1; D is unresolved. V gave up 1 base and J gave up 6 bases, with 10 bases separating them. The CDR3 length is 12 residues. Germline lookup yields CDR1 SQVTM and CDR2 ANQGSEA. The CDR3 protein is CSVEVAGREQYF. The DNA for the CDR3 is TGCAGCGTTGAAGTAGCCGGGCGCGAGCAGTACTTC.

V usage is TRBV7-9 and J usage is TRBJ2-7; 8 nucleotides align to TRBD1. The CDR3 loop spans 13 amino acids. Germline V gives CDR1 SEHNR, CDR2 FQNEAQ (reference sequence). The V segment lost 0 bases and the J segment 6 bases; nucleotides outside the gene matches: 1. CDR3 DNA sequence: TGTGCCAGCAGCTTAGCGACAGGGGTCGAGCAGTACTTC. Its translation: CASSLATGVEQYF.

The rearrangement uses TRBV12-3 or TRBV12-4 and TRBJ2-5, with 10 bases matching TRBD2. CDR3 size: 15 residues. V trimming: 4 bases; J trimming: 4 bases; junction bases outside the gene matches: 6. Written as DNA, the CDR3 is TGTGCCAGCAGTTCAAGACTAGCGGGTGGAGAGACCCAGTACTTC. Translating gives CASSSRLAGGETQYF.

The chain is built from TRBV29-1 and TRBJ2-5; TRBD1 aligns across 8 bases. CDR1 and CDR2 from the germline V gene are SQVTM and ANQGSEA. The CDR3 is 13 amino acids. The ends lost 7 bases at V and 5 bases at J; junction bases unmatched: 9. The DNA of the CDR3 is TGCAGCGCCGAAAGGACAGGGCCGGAGACCCAGTACTTC. It is translated as CSAERTGPETQYF.

This clonotype was picked up many times. The chain employs TRBV27 and TRBJ2-1, with 11 bases aligning to TRBD2. CDR1 and CDR2 (germline): MNHEY, SMNVEV (reference sequence). J was trimmed by 6 bases and V by 4 bases; bases with no gene match: 11. This CDR3 region has 17 residues. The CDR3 region has the DNA TGTGCCAGCAGTTCCCCCCCTCCTAGCGGGAGGTTCAATGAGCAGTTCTTC. This codes for CASSSPPPSGRFNEQFF.

The genes are TRBV7-2 and TRBJ2-4, with D unclear. Germline CDR1 is SGHTA and CDR2 is FQGNSA. The CDR3 length is 13 residues. V was shortened by 0 bases and J by 6 bases, with 6 bases between the two germline ends. CDR3 coding DNA: TGTGCCAGCAGCTTAGCGCCTCGAAACATTCAGTACTTC. This translates into CASSLAPRNIQYF.

This clonotype was seen at least ten times. The chain joins TRBV20-1 to TRBJ2-1; 10 bases align to TRBD1. The CDR3 runs to 13 residues. J was trimmed by 6 bases and V by 3 bases; bases with no gene match: 2. The germline CDR1 and CDR2 sequences are DFQATT and SNEGSKA (reference sequence). The DNA of the CDR3 is TGCAGTGCTAGGGGACAGGGGTTCAATGAGCAGTTCTTC. This translates into CSARGQGFNEQFF.

This clonotype was counted only a few times. The rearrangement uses TRBV19 and TRBJ2-1; 8 nucleotides agree with TRBD2. The V segment lost 5 bases and the J segment 1 base; nucleotides outside the gene matches: 7. The CDR3 sequence is 16 residues long. Germline CDR1 reads LNHDA; CDR2 reads SQIVND (reference sequence). CDR3 sequence reads: CASSLKRGWSYNEQFF. The DNA of the CDR3 is TGTGCCAGTAGTTTGAAGCGGGGGTGGTCCTACAATGAGCAGTTCTTC. Variable domain in full (rest from reference TRBV19 and TRBJ2-1): DGGITQSPKYLFRKEGQNVTLSCEQNLNHDAMYWYRQDPGQGLRLIYYSQIVNDFQKGDIAEGYSVSREKKESFPLTVTSAQKNPTAFYLCASSLKRGWSYNEQFFGPGTRLTVL.

This sequence joins TRBV18 and TRBJ2-7; maybe TRBD2 (8 bases). The CDR3 contains 15 residues. V dropped 3 bases and J dropped 6 bases, with 18 bases sitting between them. Germline CDR1 is KGHSH and CDR2 is LQKENI. The CDR3 sequence: CASSPPGLGGGEQYF. CDR3 nucleotides: TGTGCCAGCTCACCCCCGGGACTAGGGGGCGGCGAGCAGTACTTC.

A few counts support this clonotype. This chain uses TRBV11-2 with TRBJ1-1, with no clear D. V was shortened by 7 bases and J by 6 bases, with 0 bases between the two germline ends. The CDR3 consists of 8 residues. Germline V lookup: CDR1 SGHAT, CDR2 FQNNGV. The CDR3 DNA reads TGTGCCAGCACTGAAGCTTTCTTT. Translation: CASTEAFF. Looking up the rest from reference TRBV11-2 and TRBJ1-1 gives the full variable domain: EAGVAQSPRYKIIEKRQSVAFWCNPISGHATLYWYQQILGQGPKLLIQFQNNGVVDDSQLPKDRFSAERLKGVDSTLKIQPAKLEDSAVYLCASTEAFFGQGTRLTVV.

This sequence joins TRBV4-1 and TRBJ1-2, with a weak D call TRBD1 (5 bases). Germline CDR1 and CDR2: MGHRA and YSYEKL. This CDR3 comprises 13 residues. The germline V and J ends were trimmed by 4 bases and 3 bases, with 9 bases remaining between them. Here the CDR3 DNA reads TGCGCCAGCAGCCGGGGGGAGGACTATGGCTACACCTTC. It is translated as CASSRGEDYGYTF.

This chain joins TRBV7-2 and TRBJ2-7; 9 bases fit TRBD1. Trimming cost V 4 bases and J 3 bases; bases outside gene matches: 7. Germline CDR1 is SGHTA and CDR2 is FQGNSA. The CDR3 is made up of 15 amino acids. The CDR3 DNA follows: TGTGCCAGCAGCTCTGAAACAGGGGGCGGCTACGAGCAGTACTTC. It codes for CASSSETGGGYEQYF.

The chain has TRBV5-6 and TRBJ2-5; 7 nucleotides agree with TRBD2. With 0 bases clipped from V and 8 bases from J, the junction kept 4 bases outside the gene matches. Looked up from germline, CDR1 is SGHDT and CDR2 is YYEEEE. The CDR3 consists of 13 residues. Written as DNA, the CDR3 is TGTGCCAGCAGCTTGGTTGGCGGGAGCACCCAGTACTTC. Translation gives CASSLVGGSTQYF.

This chain joins TRBV29-1 and TRBJ2-3, with 7 bases that match TRBD1. Germline CDR1 reads SQVTM; CDR2 reads ANQGSEA. The CDR3 runs 14 residues. The V segment lost 3 bases and the J segment 1 base; nucleotides outside the gene matches: 4. Here the CDR3 reads CSVDLGQGTDTQYF. In nucleotides, the CDR3 is TGCAGCGTTGATCTAGGACAGGGCACAGATACGCAGTATTTT.